The following is a T cell receptor (beta chain) sequence with its context. Its antigen specificity is not known. No per-base quality is available; no much larger clone lies one base away. Participants were included only if at least one PBMC sample before ART initiation and at least two post-ART samples were available. Treatment was received in the United States of America by all participants with HIV. Before DNA extraction, cryopreserved samples of about 0.9-11 million PBMC were thawed and then washed. At the time of the earliest PBMC sample, participants with HIV were aged between roughly 20 and 60 years. Each participant contributed PBMC samples from 1-4 timepoints before ART initiation and 2-8 timepoints after ART initiation, with a median of 7 samples. Serial HIV viral load, CD4+ T-cell count, ART history and demographic data were obtained for every participant. Genomic DNA was extracted from unsorted PBMC with a Qiagen kit on a QIAcube, with processing performed in batches of 12 samples.

These data belong to a study of long-term antiretroviral therapy in people with HIV (dated by TCRdb to the early 2020s). Concerning the study at large: The earliest samples were collected about a decade before the 2015 WHO recommendation for immediate ART, when ART was typically delayed until CD4 counts fell. A retrospective serial study tested whether ART initiation and durable HIV suppression were associated with changes in peripheral blood TRB repertoire composition and diversity. From fewer than 35 adults with confirmed HIV infection, the cohort provided some 200 cryopreserved PBMC samples, gathered serially across a mean of approximately six years (range 1-12). About two fifths of the roughly 30 participants with HIV were female. No cross-contamination during QIAcube processing was shown when test extractions of a monoclonal T-cell line were performed alongside some 33 polyclonal samples. The research as a whole found: Because cell numbers in pre-ART samples were limited, unsorted PBMC were profiled instead of sorted CD4+ and CD8+ T cells. Owing to limited PBMC availability, only the TCR beta chain was sequenced, without alpha chain pairing. At every time point, the repertoire was dominated by expanded TRB clones first identified before ART initiation, although this dominance fluctuated and, in many PLHIV, declined after ART. The samples span the years 2004 to 2017, and the ART regimens used at that time may not be as effective as current regimens. ART initiation was associated with a significant increase in TRB diversity, but diversity stayed significantly below transplant donor controls even after long-term ART. CDR3 length ranges in HIV repertoires were narrower than in controls, and network structure suggested an antigen-experienced repertoire with only a slight naive shift after ART. Inferences about post-ART repertoire changes were limited because no data were available on ART adherence, viral resistance or therapy changes.

The immunoSEQ hsTCRB v3.0 assay was used at survey level resolution for TRB variable region sequencing. A depth of roughly 40,000-55,000 T-cell genomes per sample was targeted for TRB sequencing. An Illumina MiSeq with a v3 150-cycle kit was used to sequence the pooled TRB libraries. The authors' analysis ran thus. Repertoire analysis ran in R within a reproducible Nextflow workflow covering QC, data transformation and analysis. LymphoSeq2, an R package for AIRR-Seq data exploration, was used to implement custom analyses. A handful of samples yielding fewer than 5000 total TRB sequences were excluded, leaving around 190 analyzed HIV repertoires. Among the roughly 190 retained HIV repertoires, some 57 were collected before ART initiation and around 130 were collected after ART initiation. Repertoires were downsampled to 5000 TRB nucleotide sequences, with summary statistics averaged over 100 downsampling iterations. The analysis kept only TRB sequences whose CDR3 regions were at least seven amino acids long. Diversity was assessed using a clonality score derived from Shannon entropy and using the Gini coefficient. In the repertoire networks, any two of the top 5000 CDR3 amino acid sequences were linked whenever the two sequences differed by an edit distance of one. For TRB CDR3 amino acid sequences, GLIPH2 was used to predict antigen specificity groups and MHC restriction. To flag known associations with CMV, EBV, HIV or tissue antigens, CDR3 amino acid sequences were compared against VDJdb and McPAS-TCR. Pre-ART, post-ART and control groups were compared with Wilcoxon signed-rank tests and Holm-Bonferroni correction. In TCRdb, the immuneACCESS table is reduced to in-frame sequences with V and J assigned. These tables do not hold every clone; where another copy was compared, an unresolved V gene accounts for under half, and the others remain unexplained. The V and J calls and clone size were taken over from that table, and D and trimming were inferred from the DNA. Within this sample are around 16,000 clones, with less than 80% of them counted one time only. Less than 15% of the sample comes from the top ten.

V is trimmed back by 2 bases and J by 2 bases, and the junction contains 6 bases that no gene match accounts for. CDR1 and CDR2 are drawn from the germline V gene (reference sequence): SGHNT, YYREEE. The cysteine opens and the phenylalanine closes a CDR3 of 15 amino acids. CDR3 DNA only is kept here, 45 bases in frame from base 1. The sequence joins TRBV5-4 to TRBJ2-7, and 8 bases in between align with TRBD2. This clonotype was obtained from a woman aged 40 to 50 with HIV. Sequencing used unsorted PBMCs, obtained approximately 3.2 years after starting antiretroviral therapy. The DNA is as follows: TGTGCCAGCAGCTTACCACTAGCGGAAACCTACGAGCAGTACTTC. The resulting protein is CASSLPLAETYEQYF.